Shown below are 17 T cell receptor beta chains from a single sample sequenced in a study of T cells expressing NK-cell markers. TCRdb re-called the 5' RACE reads; every CDR3 protein appears as one record, without DNA. The sample has a few hundred thousand distinct CDR3 sequences. The sequenced sample consisted of blood T cells: a sorted CD56 or NKG2C T cell subset, CD4+ or CD8+ T cells, or bulk PBMC T cells (not recorded which). These receptors were collected from a man between 18 and 35 years old in good health.

This chain links TRBV20-1 with TRBJ2-3; TCRdb's D call of TRBD1 is untestable without DNA. Germline V CDR1 and CDR2: DFQATT, SNEGSKA (reference sequence). This CDR3 region has 16 residues. CDR3 amino acids: CSADRRGGPLADTQYF.

J is TRBJ1-2 and V is TRBV6-4; TCRdb lists TRBD1, though no DNA is available to test this call. Germline CDR1 is MRHNA and CDR2 is SNTAGT. This CDR3 has 14 amino acids. The CDR3 spells CAGIPRDRICGYTF.

The chain employs TRBV20-1 and TRBJ2-7; TCRdb's assignment of TRBD1 cannot be checked, as there is no DNA. The length of the CDR3 is 12 residues. Looked up from germline, CDR1 is DFQATT and CDR2 is SNEGSKA (reference sequence). The CDR3: CSTQGASDEQYF.

The chain employs TRBV12-3 or TRBV12-4 and TRBJ1-1. This CDR3 spans 14 amino acids. CDR3 in amino acids: CASRDSGDRTEAFF.

The V call is TRBV6-5, the J call TRBJ2-4; the TCRdb D gene call, TRBD1, has no DNA to confirm it. The V gene's germline CDR1 is MNHEY and CDR2 SVGAGI. This CDR3 contains 16 residues. CDR3 in amino acids: CASSDSAGRPKNIQYF.

V usage is TRBV7-6 and J usage is TRBJ2-5; TCRdb names TRBD1, which stays unverified in the absence of DNA. Germline values: CDR1 SGHVS, CDR2 FNYEAQ. The CDR3 spans 16 residues. The chain's CDR3 is CASSLSPYRGEETQYF.

The J gene is TRBJ2-3, the V gene TRBV5-1; with no DNA, the TCRdb D assignment of TRBD2 cannot be verified. Germline V gene sequence: CDR1 SGHRS, CDR2 YFSETQ. The CDR3 has 14 residues. This chain's CDR3 is CASSRTSTADTQYF.

The chain couples TRBV11-2 to TRBJ2-5. Germline CDR1 is SGHAT and CDR2 is FQNNGV. The CDR3 totals 17 residues. Here the CDR3 reads CASSFGSGVADQETQYF.

The J gene is TRBJ2-5, the V gene TRBV4-2; the TCRdb D gene call, TRBD1, has no DNA to confirm it. Germline assignment: CDR1 LGHNA and CDR2 YNFKEQ. This CDR3 has 14 amino acids. CDR3 sequence: CASSHRDLEETQYF.

This chain connects TRBV14 to TRBJ2-1; TCRdb lists TRBD2, though no DNA is available to test this call. The CDR3 is 13 residues long. Germline V gene data show CDR1 as SGHDN and CDR2 as FVKESK. This CDR3 is CASSQGLAGTQFF.

This chain links TRBV19 with TRBJ2-3; without DNA, the TCRdb call of TRBD1 cannot be checked. CDR1 and CDR2 (germline): LNHDA, SQIVND (reference sequence). The CDR3 length is 13 residues. This CDR3 is CASGQGTTDTQYF.

The chain is built from TRBV2 and TRBJ2-3; TCRdb proposes TRBD1, but this gene call is untestable without DNA. The CDR3 extends over 15 amino acids. CDR1 and CDR2 from the germline V gene are SNHLY and FYNNEI. The CDR3 protein is CASSEAGGETDTQYF.

V and J are TRBV29-1 and TRBJ2-7; TCRdb's D call, TRBD1, is unchecked because there is no DNA. The length of the CDR3 is 15 residues. Germline V gives CDR1 SQVTM, CDR2 ANQGSEA. This CDR3 is CSVAGKQEKTYEQYF.

This chain joins TRBV12-3 or TRBV12-4 and TRBJ2-1. This CDR3 is 17 amino acids long. Here the CDR3 reads CASSSPPARYSYNEQFF.

V is TRBV19 and J is TRBJ2-1; TCRdb returns TRBD2, unconfirmable since there is no DNA. The CDR3 runs 15 residues. Germline CDR1 reads LNHDA; CDR2 reads SQIVND (reference sequence). The CDR3: CASTGLAGPRSEQFF.

This sequence joins TRBV5-1 and TRBJ2-5. In germline, CDR1 is SGHRS, CDR2 YFSETQ. CDR3 length equals 14 residues. CDR3: CASSFGTIQETQYF.

The V and J genes are TRBV18 and TRBJ2-5. Germline loops: CDR1 KGHSH, CDR2 LQKENI. The CDR3 spans 14 residues. The CDR3 sequence: CASSPLANQETQYF.